This T cell receptor (beta chain) was found in a study of blood T cell repertoires in COVID-19. Study-wide background: Sites across the United States, Italy and Spain contributed samples from acute and convalescent COVID-19. T cells, B-cell-depleted T cells, or PBMCs supplied cDNA or gDNA.

Trimming pared 5 bases from V and 6 bases from J, leaving 14 bases between. Germline V lookup: CDR1 MNHEY, CDR2 SVGAGI. This CDR3 is 14 amino acids long. As originally analysed: Reference gene primers were amplified, and this amplification served to estimate nucleated cell counts. Here immunoSEQ multiplex PCR was the method, and the copy in TCRdb shows in-frame clones only, minus some. The V and J calls and clone size come from that table; D and trimming were worked out from the DNA. The sample lists about 170,000 clones, 86% occurring once. This TCR was sampled from a man in his 70s with acute or convalescent COVID-19. This chain connects TRBV6-5 to TRBJ1-5; D is possibly TRBD1 (6 bases). The sample was peripheral blood. The CDR3 sequence: CASSNLQGSQPQHF. The CDR3 DNA reads TGTGCCAGCAGTAACCTACAGGGATCTCAGCCCCAGCATTTT.